This T cell receptor (beta chain) was captured by sequencing in a study of control samples from healthy donors and cancer patients. Method: immunoSEQ multiplex PCR; TCRdb's copy keeps in-frame clones and lacks some. The table shows 150,000 to 200,000 clones, with 70% to 90% occurring only once. Germline values: CDR1 SEHNR, CDR2 FQNEAQ (reference sequence). Trimming shortened V by 8 bases and J by 1 base, and 9 bases separated the two germline ends. The CDR3 contains 12 residues. This receptor was identified in a woman aged 25 to 39 in good health. Sequencing was done on a sample of blood. V usage is TRBV7-9 and J usage is TRBJ2-7, with D possibly being TRBD2 (6 bases). CDR3 nucleotides: TGTGCCAGCGGAGGGGCTTCCTACGAGCAGTACTTC. Translated, it gives CASGGASYEQYF.